The rows below give T cell receptor beta chains drawn from one sample of a study of memory CD4+ T cells and cytomegalovirus serostatus. Measured with immunoSEQ multiplex PCR; TCRdb has only the in-frame clones, and not every one. Of some 58,000 clones detected, approximately 80% appear once; the ten largest clones hold 0.7% to 0.9%. Sequenced input: memory CD4+ T cells from blood. The source of these receptors is an adult in good health and CMV-seronegative. CDR3s leave out the opening cysteine and the closing phenylalanine or tryptophan.

TRBJ1-2 TRBV19 AINRGLNYGYT
TRBJ2-7 TRBV19 ASSQSGTFVEQY
TRBJ1-4 TRBV5-1 ASSLMGLGEKLF
TRBJ1-3 TRBV27 ASSLRGPLSGNTIY
TRBJ1-5 TRBV7-8 ASSLWGQPQH
TRBJ2-3 TRBV29-1 SVGSADTQY
TRBJ1-6 TRBV30 AFLPRASYNSPLH
TRBJ1-5 TRBV9 ASSGMEGGQPQH
TRBJ1-4 TRBV30 AWSGGTLGEKLF
TRBJ2-5 TRBV5-1 ASSLMGGEETQY
TRBJ2-3 TRBV4-1 ASSPDGQGTDTQY
TRBJ2-5 TRBV28 ASSLIGASTKETQY
TRBJ1-5 TRBV29-1 SVEVGGLNQPQH
TRBJ2-3 TRBV5-4 ASSRQGGATDTQY
TRBJ1-1 TRBV5-4 ASSLARGANTEAF
TRBJ2-3 TRBV11-2 ASSLAGPSTDTQY
TRBJ2-7 TRBV18 ASSQNRDEQY
TRBJ1-5 TRBV19 ASRERPSNQPQH
TRBJ2-7 TRBV5-6 ASNRDRAYEQY
TRBJ2-2 TRBV5-1 ASSLSHTGELF
TRBJ1-5 TRBV6-1 ASRQNNQPQH
TRBJ1-5 TRBV10-3 AISGGSDRNQPQH
TRBJ1-1 TRBV7-2 ASSLLRLSPYSRNTEAF
TRBJ2-5 TRBV7-2 ASSFEQGAVLGTQY
TRBJ2-2 TRBV25-1 ASRASGRYGRTGELF
TRBJ2-5 TRBV28 ASRGAPKGEQY
TRBJ2-1 TRBV5-6 ASSLRGISSYNEQF
TRBJ2-5 TRBV7-2 ASSPGTAQETQY
TRBJ2-2 TRBV13 ASSLYPSPSRREFTGELF
TRBJ1-2 TRBV7-9 ASSLAATANYGYT
TRBJ2-5 TRBV30 AWSPGLAVGETQY
TRBJ2-7 TRBV2 ASSRDRGGSYEQY
TRBJ1-2 TRBV5-5 ASSLVGTRSNYGYT
TRBJ2-7 TRBV6-1 ASNLPGHKYEQY
TRBJ1-4 TRBV27 ASSPGQGQDEKLF
TRBJ2-2 TRBV29-1 SVGGPSSHTGELF
TRBJ2-3 TRBV11-2 ASSPRWASGEVDTQY
TRBJ2-7 TRBV14 ASSPKREAGLREQY
TRBJ2-1 TRBV4-2 ASSQEAGRVNEQF
TRBJ1-2 TRBV30 AWSVERDYGYT
TRBJ2-2 TRBV2 ASRRGVRTGELF
TRBJ2-5 TRBV7-2 ASRVGGKETQY
TRBJ1-3 TRBV12-5 ASGPLTGNTIY
TRBJ2-3 TRBV29-1 SVEPRTDTQY
TRBJ1-2 TRBV9 ASSRFEGKGARGYT
TRBJ1-4 TRBV30 AWTLDRAGEKLF
TRBJ2-6 TRBV9 ASSVMTGGRRGANVLT
TRBJ1-1 TRBV7-8 AISGTFDTEAF
TRBJ2-2 TRBV5-6 ASSLMHRREGNTGELF